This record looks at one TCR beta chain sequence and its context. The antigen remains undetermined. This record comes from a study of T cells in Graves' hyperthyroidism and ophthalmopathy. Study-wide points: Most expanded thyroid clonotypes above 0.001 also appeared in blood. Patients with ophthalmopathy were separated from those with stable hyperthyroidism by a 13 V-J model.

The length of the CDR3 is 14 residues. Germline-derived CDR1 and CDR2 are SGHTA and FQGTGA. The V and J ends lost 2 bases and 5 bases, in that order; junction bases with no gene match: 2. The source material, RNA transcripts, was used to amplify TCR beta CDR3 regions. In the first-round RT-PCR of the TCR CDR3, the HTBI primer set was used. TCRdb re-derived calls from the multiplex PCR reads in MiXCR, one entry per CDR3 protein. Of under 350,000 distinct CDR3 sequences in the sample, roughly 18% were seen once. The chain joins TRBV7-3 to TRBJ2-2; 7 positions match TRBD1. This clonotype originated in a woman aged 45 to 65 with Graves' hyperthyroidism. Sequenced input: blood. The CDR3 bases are TGTGCCAGCAGCTTAGGGACAGCGACCGGGGAGCTGTTTTTT. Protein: CASSLGTATGELFF.